These 19 T cell receptor beta chains share one sample of origin, sequenced in a study of CD8 T cells in Susac syndrome. RNA totalling about 0.45 to 1 ug underwent reverse transcription with random hexamers. TCRdb redid the calling of the immunoSEQ multiplex PCR reads with MiXCR, one entry per CDR3 protein. The sample has 150,000 to 200,000 distinct CDR3 sequences; 90% to 95% are singletons. The sample consisted of CD4+ T cells from PBMCs. All receptors derive from a human donor with multiple sclerosis.

This clonotype was picked up one time. V usage is TRBV20-1 and J usage is TRBJ2-5; D call uncertain. CDR3 length: 13 residues. Trimming removed 6 bases at V and 7 bases at J, with 18 bases between. The germline V gene encodes CDR1 DFQATT and CDR2 SNEGSKA (reference sequence). This CDR3 reads CSALGADPVTQYF. Written as DNA, the CDR3 is TGCAGTGCCCTGGGTGCGGACCCAGTGACCCAGTACTTC.

The chain joins TRBV20-1 to TRBJ2-7; perhaps TRBD2 as D (7 bases). The ends were cut back, 6 bases at V and 3 bases at J, with 18 bases in the middle. The CDR3 sequence is 14 residues long. Germline V gene sequence: CDR1 DFQATT, CDR2 SNEGSKA (reference sequence). CDR3 coding DNA: TGCAGTGCCATGGCGGGGGCCCAATACTACGAGCAGTACTTC. Its translation is CSAMAGAQYYEQYF.

As DNA, the CDR3 is TGCAGCGTTGAAGAGTGGGGGCCGGGGAGCTATGGCTACACCTTC. This gives the protein CSVEEWGPGSYGYTF. J is TRBJ1-2 and V is TRBV29-1, with D possibly TRBD1 on 6 matching bases. V lost 0 bases to trimming and J lost 4 bases, with 15 bases between them. The CDR3 is 15 amino acids. The germline gives CDR1 SQVTM, CDR2 ANQGSEA.

The rearrangement joins TRBV5-1 to TRBJ2-1; no reliable D call. Trimming pared 0 bases from V and 12 bases from J, leaving 7 bases between. Germline CDR1 is SGHRS and CDR2 is YFSETQ. CDR3 size: 11 residues. Here the CDR3 reads CASSLGMWQFF. The CDR3 nucleotides read TGCGCCAGCAGCTTGGGTATGTGGCAGTTCTTC.

This chain uses TRBV29-1 with TRBJ1-1, with 7 bases fitting TRBD1. Unmatched junction bases numbered 10, after V lost 7 bases and J lost 11 bases. Germline CDR1 is SQVTM and CDR2 is ANQGSEA. The CDR3 totals 11 residues. This chain's CDR3 is CSAHTQGNAFF. For the CDR3, the DNA is TGCAGCGCTCATACACAGGGGAACGCTTTCTTT. Variable domain in full (rest from reference TRBV29-1 and TRBJ1-1): SAVISQKPSRDICQRGTSLTIQCQVDSQVTMMFWYRQQPGQSLTLIATANQGSEATYESGFVIDKFPISRPNLTFSTLTVSNMSPEDSSIYLCSAHTQGNAFFGQGTRLTVV.

The genes are TRBV20-1 and TRBJ2-5; D possibly corresponds to TRBD1 (7 bases). Trimming removed 3 bases from V and 5 bases from J, with 13 bases in between. The CDR3 runs 13 residues. Germline CDR1 is DFQATT and CDR2 is SNEGSKA (reference sequence). The CDR3 DNA reads TGCAGTGCTAGTAAGGGGGCGGGGGAGACCCAGTACTTC. Translating gives CSASKGAGETQYF.

The rearrangement uses TRBV6-2 or TRBV6-3 and TRBJ2-5; tentative D call: TRBD2 (6 bases). This CDR3 has 17 residues. Germline lookup yields CDR1 MNHEY and CDR2 SVGEGT. With 3 bases removed from V and 4 bases from J, the gap between germline ends came to 21 bases. DNA of the CDR3: TGTGCCAGCAGTTATAAGTTCCCCGCCGGGGGTGGAGAGACCCAGTACTTC. Translating gives CASSYKFPAGGGETQYF.

The chain combines TRBV3-1 with TRBJ2-3; no reliable D call. Germline values: CDR1 LGHDT, CDR2 YNNKEL (reference sequence). The CDR3 runs 12 residues. V dropped 5 bases and J dropped 1 base, with 4 bases sitting between them. CDR3 DNA: TGTGCCAGCAGCGCGGGCACAGATACGCAGTATTTT. It specifies CASSAGTDTQYF.

This rearrangement joins TRBV20-1 to TRBJ2-3, with D unclear. CDR1 and CDR2 (germline): DFQATT, SNEGSKA (reference sequence). The V gene lost 2 bases and the J gene lost 2 bases, with 5 bases spanning the gap. The CDR3 consists of 12 residues. The DNA for the CDR3 is TGCAGTGCTAGATGGAACACAGATACGCAGTATTTT. This translates into CSARWNTDTQYF.

The J gene is TRBJ2-3, the V gene TRBV20-1; 8 bases agree with TRBD2. CDR3 length: 12 residues. CDR1 is DFQATT and CDR2 is SNEGSKA in the germline V gene (reference sequence). V lost 4 bases to trimming and J lost 6 bases; unmatched junction nucleotides: 3. The CDR3 bases are TGCAGTGCTACCCGGACTAGCGATACGCAGTATTTT. Translated: CSATRTSDTQYF.

The genes are TRBV20-1 and TRBJ2-5; TRBD2 is a possible D gene (6 bases). Germline assignment: CDR1 DFQATT and CDR2 SNEGSKA (reference sequence). V lost 7 bases and J 2 bases, leaving 11 bases between the germline ends. The CDR3 is 12 residues long. CDR3 DNA sequence: TGCAGTGGGGGGGAACAACAAGAGACCCAGTACTTC. Translated, it gives CSGGEQQETQYF.

The CDR3 is CATSNTAYEQYF. In DNA, the CDR3 is TGTGCCACCAGTAACACAGCCTACGAGCAGTACTTC. The J gene is TRBJ2-7, the V gene TRBV24-1; D gene uncertain. This CDR3 has 12 residues. V shed 6 bases and J shed 2 bases, with 7 bases lying between them. Germline assignment: CDR1 KGHDR and CDR2 SFDVKD.

The chain uses TRBV20-1 and TRBJ1-2; TRBD1 agrees at 9 bases. After removal of 2 bases from V and 4 bases from J, the junction contained 11 bases not matched to a gene. The V gene's germline CDR1 is DFQATT and CDR2 SNEGSKA (reference sequence). The length of the CDR3 is 16 residues. CDR3 sequence: CSARNPGQGLSYGYTF. The CDR3 region has the DNA TGCAGTGCTAGAAATCCGGGACAGGGTCTTAGCTATGGCTACACCTTC.

This chain links TRBV30 with TRBJ1-5, with D hard to call. Trimming stripped 0 bases from V and 4 bases from J, with 13 bases between. The V gene's germline CDR1 is GTSNPN and CDR2 SVGIG (reference sequence). The CDR3 runs to 15 residues. CDR3 sequence (DNA): TGTGCCTGGAGTGTACACTCGGGAGAAAATCAGCCCCAGCATTTT. Residues: CAWSVHSGENQPQHF.

The chain recombines TRBV3-1 with TRBJ1-2, with D unresolved. Deletions cut 7 bases from V and 3 bases from J, with 15 bases between. CDR3 length: 14 residues. Germline V lookup: CDR1 LGHDT, CDR2 YNNKEL (reference sequence). The DNA for the CDR3 is TGTGCCAGCACCGCCCTGAGAGGAGACTATGGCTACACCTTC. Amino acids: CASTALRGDYGYTF.

The V and J genes are TRBV29-1 and TRBJ2-7; 11 positions agree with TRBD2. The ends lost 7 bases at V and 2 bases at J; junction bases unmatched: 4. This CDR3 region has 13 residues. Germline V gives CDR1 SQVTM, CDR2 ANQGSEA. The CDR3 bases are TGCAGCGCACGACTAGCGGGGCCCTACGAGCAGTACTTC. This gives the protein CSARLAGPYEQYF.

Remarks on this clonotype: At one of its ends the junction is not consistent with the germline gene, which may arise from a read error. V gene TRBV4-1 combines with J gene TRBJ2-5, with a tentative D call TRBD2 (7 bases). CDR3 length: 16 amino acids. Germline lookup yields CDR1 MGHRA and CDR2 YSYEKL. In nucleotides, the CDR3 is TGCGCCAGCAGCACCCGGGCCTCGGGGGGACAAGGGACCCAGTACTTC. It yields the protein CASSTRASGGQGTQYF.

The J gene is TRBJ1-2, the V gene TRBV4-1, with TRBD1 identical over 7 bases. The CDR3 runs 14 residues. V shed 5 bases and J 4 bases; nucleotides not matched to a gene: 7. Germline V CDR1 and CDR2: MGHRA, YSYEKL. The CDR3: CASSDRELSYGYTF. The CDR3 DNA sequence: TGCGCCAGCAGCGACAGGGAGCTAAGCTATGGCTACACCTTC.

The chain carries TRBV3-1 and TRBJ1-2, with TRBD1 as a possible D gene (5 bases). V was cut by 3 bases and J by 6 bases, with 11 bases left in between. CDR3 length: 13 residues. Germline V lookup: CDR1 LGHDT, CDR2 YNNKEL (reference sequence). The CDR3 region has the DNA TGTGCCAGCAGCCATGACAGAGGGGATGGCTACACCTTC. Protein: CASSHDRGDGYTF.